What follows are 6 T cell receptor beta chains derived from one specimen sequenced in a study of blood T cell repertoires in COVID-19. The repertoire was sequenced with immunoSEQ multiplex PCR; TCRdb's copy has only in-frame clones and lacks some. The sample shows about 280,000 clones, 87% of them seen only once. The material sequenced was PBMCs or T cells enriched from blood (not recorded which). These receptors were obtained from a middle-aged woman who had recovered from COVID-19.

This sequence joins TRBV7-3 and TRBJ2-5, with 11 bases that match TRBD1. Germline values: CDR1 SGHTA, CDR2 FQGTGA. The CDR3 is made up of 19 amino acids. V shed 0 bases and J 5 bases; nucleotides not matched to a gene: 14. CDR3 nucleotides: TGTGCCAGCAGCTTAACCCCCCTTTCCGGGACAGGGGGAAGGGAGACCCAGTACTTC. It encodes CASSLTPLSGTGGRETQYF.

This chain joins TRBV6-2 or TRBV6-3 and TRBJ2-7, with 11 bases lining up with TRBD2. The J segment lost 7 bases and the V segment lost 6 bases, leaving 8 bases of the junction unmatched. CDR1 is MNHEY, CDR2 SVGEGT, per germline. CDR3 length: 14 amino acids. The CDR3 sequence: CASSRLAGPREQYF. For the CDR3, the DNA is TGTGCCAGCAGCAGACTAGCGGGACCTCGGGAGCAGTACTTC.

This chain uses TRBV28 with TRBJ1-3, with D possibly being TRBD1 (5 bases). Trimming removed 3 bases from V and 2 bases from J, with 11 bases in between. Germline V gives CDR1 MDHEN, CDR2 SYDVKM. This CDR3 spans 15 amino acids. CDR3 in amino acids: CASSLGGRAGNTIYF. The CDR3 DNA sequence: TGTGCCAGCAGTTTGGGGGGACGGGCTGGAAACACCATATATTTT. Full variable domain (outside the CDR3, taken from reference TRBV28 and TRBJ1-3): DVKVTQSSRYLVKRTGEKVFLECVQDMDHENMFWYRQDPGLGLRLIYFSYDVKMKEKGDIPEGYSVSREKKERFSLILESASTNQTSMYLCASSLGGRAGNTIYFGEGSWLTVV.

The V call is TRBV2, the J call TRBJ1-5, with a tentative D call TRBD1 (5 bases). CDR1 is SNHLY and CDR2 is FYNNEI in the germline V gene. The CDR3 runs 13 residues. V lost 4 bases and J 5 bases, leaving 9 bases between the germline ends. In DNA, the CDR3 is TGTGCCAGCAGTGGAACAGGATATCAGCCCCAGCATTTT. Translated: CASSGTGYQPQHF.

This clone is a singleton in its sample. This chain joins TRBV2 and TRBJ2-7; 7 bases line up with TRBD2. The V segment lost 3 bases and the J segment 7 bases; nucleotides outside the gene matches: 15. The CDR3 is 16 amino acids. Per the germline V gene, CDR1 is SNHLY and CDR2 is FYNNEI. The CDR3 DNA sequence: TGTGCCAGCAGTGAGTTGGGGGGGACCTACCAGGTGGAGCAGTACTTC. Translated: CASSELGGTYQVEQYF.

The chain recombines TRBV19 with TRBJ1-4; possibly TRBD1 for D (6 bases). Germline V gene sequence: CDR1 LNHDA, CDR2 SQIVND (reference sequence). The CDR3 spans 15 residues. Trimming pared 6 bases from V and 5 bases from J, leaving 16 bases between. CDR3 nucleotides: TGTGCCAGTAGCTTGGGTTTGACAGGCAATGAAAAACTGTTTTTT. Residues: CASSLGLTGNEKLFF.